The source of this T cell receptor (beta chain) is a study of tumor-infiltrating lymphocytes in primary liver carcinoma. Overall study results and limits: Found in all five tumor regions were only about 8-25% of top clones.

Details on this clonotype: Its antigen is unknown.

cDNA specific to TCR beta was made from about 550 ng of total RNA, with a constant-region primer employed for priming. Three nested multiplex PCR rounds, a slightly modified ARM-PCR method, built the TCR beta libraries. Use of TRBV1-TRBV30 forward primers with a C-beta reverse primer characterized the first two PCR rounds, which lasted roughly 11 cycles each. TCRdb analysed the multiplex PCR reads with MiXCR anew, one entry per CDR3 protein. Of tens of thousands of distinct CDR3 sequences in the sample, about 71% were seen once. Unsorted bulk tissue (about 18-30 mg) underwent RNA and DNA co-extraction. Trimming stripped 7 bases from V and 2 bases from J, with 21 bases between. The CDR3 runs 16 residues. Germline V CDR1 and CDR2: MNHEY, SVGAGI.

This rearrangement joins TRBV6-5 to TRBJ2-7, with a weak D call TRBD1 (7 bases). The receptor's source is a man aged 35-49 years with primary liver carcinoma and hepatitis B virus infection. What was sequenced was liver tumor tissue from sampling region 4. Subset here: tumor region T4, right-lateral pole. The CDR3 here is CASTARGGTETYEQYF. The CDR3 DNA reads as TGTGCCAGCACCGCCCGGGGCGGGACAGAGACCTACGAGCAGTACTTC.